This T cell receptor (beta chain) was identified during a study of shared clonotypes between healthy human individuals (dated by TCRdb to the early 2020s). In terms of the full investigation: The cohort comprised a couple of women and a few men aged 18 to 49 years. For each donor, three plates each were used for CD4 naive and CD4 memory, two plates were used for CD8 naive, and one plate was used for CD8 memory. To estimate repertoire size and how much clonotype sharing occurs between individuals, the study deeply sequenced the blood TCR repertoires of about 5 healthy adults. To increase sequencing depth and limit assay-specific biases, TCR repertoire library preparation and sequencing were carried out by different laboratories using diverse techniques. Per donor, leukapheresis produced somewhere between about 0.9 and 10 billion PBMCs. The full study reports these points: Higher generation probabilities were observed for clonotypes shared by all four sorted-subset donors than for non-shared clonotypes. Only blood was sampled, and tissue TCR repertoires likely differ from those in blood. Estimated clonotype richness was generally larger for naive than for memory subsets. Because the study included only a small number of donors, the genetic and exposure-history diversity represented was limited. Pairwise subsampling led to the expectation that sequencing depth would affect the degree of clonotype sharing among donors. Across a few donors, approximately 5% of naive CD4, roughly 3.3% of naive CD8, about 2.3% of memory CD4, and around 0.4% of memory CD8 clonotypes were shared. Rarefaction of sorted-subset datasets indicated incomplete sequencing despite the large sequencing depth.

Healthy HIV-negative adults with no recently reported acute infections or vaccinations were included as donors. Every donor was a Caucasian adult living in Nashville, Tennessee, USA. The CD8 memory samples were a combination of magnetically selected CD45RO+ cells and CCR7-negative CD45RA+ effector memory (TemRA) cells. Blood was obtained by leukapheresis, after which PBMCs were separated by Ficoll-Histopaque density gradient centrifugation and cryopreserved in liquid nitrogen vapor phase. Analytical flow cytometry was used to check the purity and quantity of every magnetically sorted T cell population. Genomic DNA was isolated from every sorted fraction and measured by UV absorbance on a Nanodrop 2000c. TCR CDR3 regions were amplified from genomic DNA by multiplex PCR using the deep immunoSEQ assay. Genomic DNA extracted from each cell subset was distributed evenly over all wells of several immunoSEQ 96-well plates, and each plate served as one replicate. Each replicate PCR for sorted subsets received about 0.2 ug genomic DNA, equal to 28,000 or so T cell genomes. The purified libraries were quantified using a Qubit 3.0 fluorometer, sized with a Bioanalyzer 2100, and then quantified again using the KAPA Library Quantification kit. Every immunoSEQ 96-well plate was sequenced on a dedicated single-read 150-cycle Illumina NextSeq 550 flow cell. As for the authors' bioinformatics: The immunoSEQ output contained only junctional sequences without quality scores, so filtering could not match that applied to full-length reads. Sequences were annotated with PyIR, a Python wrapper for IgBLAST v1.9, and V/J genes and CDR3 were assigned using IMGT germline references. Reads with weak V/J assignments (E-value above 1e-6), missing CDR3, stop codons, out-of-frame junctions, or ambiguous translated residues were removed. V3J clonotypes were defined by identical inferred V gene, J gene, and CDR3 amino acid sequence. Percentage overlap between repertoires was computed as shared unique clonotypes divided by the size of the smaller repertoire. RTK rarefaction, the Chao1 estimator, and Recon v2.1 estimates of unobserved clonotypes were used to assess repertoire richness. Generation probabilities were computed with OLGA for all TCRbeta clonotypes obtained by the gDNA method from several donors. This is the immuneACCESS table as TCRdb keeps it, with only in-frame sequences that have V and J called. A part of the clones is gone; compared with another copy, unresolved V genes explain less than half, and the rest is unexplained. Clonal size and the V and J genes are those of that table, whereas D and trimming came from the DNA. This sample has 550,000 to 800,000 clones in its table, and less than 95% of those were observed once. In total, the top ten clones hold roughly 36% of the sample.

V lost 3 bases and J lost 7 bases; the stretch between them is 26 bases long. According to the germline V gene, CDR1 reads SGHRS and CDR2 reads YFSETQ. Spanning cysteine to phenylalanine, the CDR3 consists of 17 amino acids. The kept DNA is CDR3 alone, 51 bases in frame from the first base. This clone was found once. This clone's antigen is unknown. Within one base of it there is no much larger clone, and no base qualities were kept. Sample: memory CD8+ T cells from PBMCs. Taken with the paper, the label for cell subset or site translates to: CD45RO+ cells pooled with CCR7-negative TemRA cells. This clonotype was sampled from a man aged 18 to 29 in good health. Some clones in this sample may be carry-over from other donors' samples. This chain is built from TRBV5-1 and TRBJ2-7; D gene: possibly TRBD2, on 6 matching bases. The CDR3 region has the sequence CASSSLRQLAGEEEQYF. In nucleotide form, the sequence is TGCGCCAGCAGCTCGCTTCGCCAACTAGCAGGAGAGGAGGAGCAGTACTTC.